This T cell receptor (beta chain) was sequenced for a study of T-cell reconstitution after alpha-beta-depleted transplantation in children. V lost 0 bases to trimming and J lost 1 base, with 9 bases between them. This CDR3 spans 15 amino acids. Germline assignment: CDR1 LGHNA and CDR2 YSLEER. Preparing the TCRbeta library involved the use of unique molecular identifiers. MiXCR, run by TCRdb on the PCR reads, gives a single entry per CDR3 protein. This table has hundreds of thousands of distinct CDR3 sequences, around 13% appearing once. The chain uses TRBV4-3 and TRBJ1-1, with D hard to call. This sample comprised PBMCs from the stem cell graft donor, obtained from the stem cell graft. The origin of this receptor is a human donor who donated a stem cell graft to a child with combined immunodeficiency. The CDR3 region is CASSQDQARNTEAFF. DNA for the CDR3: TGCGCCAGCAGCCAAGATCAGGCCCGGAACACTGAAGCTTTCTTT.